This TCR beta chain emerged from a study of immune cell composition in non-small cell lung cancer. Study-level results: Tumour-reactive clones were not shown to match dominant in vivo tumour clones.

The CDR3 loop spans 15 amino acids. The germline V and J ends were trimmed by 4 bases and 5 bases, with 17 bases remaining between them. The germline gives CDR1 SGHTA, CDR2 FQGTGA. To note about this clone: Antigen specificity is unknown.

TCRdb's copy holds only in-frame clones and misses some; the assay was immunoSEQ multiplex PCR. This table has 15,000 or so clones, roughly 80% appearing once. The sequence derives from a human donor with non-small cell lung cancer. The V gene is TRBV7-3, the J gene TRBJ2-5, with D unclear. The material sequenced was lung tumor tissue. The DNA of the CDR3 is TGTGCCAGCAGCTCCACCTCGGCTAGAGGCGAGACCCAGTACTTC. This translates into CASSSTSARGETQYF.